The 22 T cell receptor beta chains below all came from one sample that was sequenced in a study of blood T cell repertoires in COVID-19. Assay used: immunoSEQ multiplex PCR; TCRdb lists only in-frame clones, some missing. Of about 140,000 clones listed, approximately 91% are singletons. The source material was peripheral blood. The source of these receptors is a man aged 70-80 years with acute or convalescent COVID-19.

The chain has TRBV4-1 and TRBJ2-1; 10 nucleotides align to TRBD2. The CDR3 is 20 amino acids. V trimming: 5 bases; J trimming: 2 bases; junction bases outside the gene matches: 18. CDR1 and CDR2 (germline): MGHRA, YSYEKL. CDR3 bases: TGCGCCAGCAGCGAAAACTCCGGGCTAGCGGGGGTTAAGCCCTACAATGAGCAGTTCTTC. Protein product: CASSENSGLAGVKPYNEQFF.

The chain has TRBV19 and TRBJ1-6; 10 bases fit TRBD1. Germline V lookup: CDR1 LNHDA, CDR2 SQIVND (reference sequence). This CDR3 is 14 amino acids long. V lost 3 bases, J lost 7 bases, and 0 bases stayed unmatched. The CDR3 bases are TGTGCCAGTAGTATGGGACAGGGGAATTCACCCCTCCACTTT. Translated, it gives CASSMGQGNSPLHF. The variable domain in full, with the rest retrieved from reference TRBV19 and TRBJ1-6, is DGGITQSPKYLFRKEGQNVTLSCEQNLNHDAMYWYRQDPGQGLRLIYYSQIVNDFQKGDIAEGYSVSREKKESFPLTVTSAQKNPTAFYLCASSMGQGNSPLHFGNGTRLTVT.

The CDR3 region is CASSQALQTAGGYEQFF. The CDR3 coding sequence is TGTGCCAGCAGCCAAGCCCTTCAGACAGCGGGAGGTTATGAGCAGTTCTTC. This chain links TRBV4-2 with TRBJ2-1; TRBD2 agrees at 9 bases. The CDR3 has 17 amino acids. Germline CDR1 and CDR2: LGHNA and YNFKEQ. V gave up 1 base and J gave up 8 bases; unmatched junction bases: 12.

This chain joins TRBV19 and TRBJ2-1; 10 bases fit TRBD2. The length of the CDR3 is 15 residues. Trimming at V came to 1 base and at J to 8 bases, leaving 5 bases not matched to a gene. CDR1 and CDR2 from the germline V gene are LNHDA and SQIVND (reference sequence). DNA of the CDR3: TGTGCCAGTAGTATAGGAGCGGGAGGGCCCTATGAGCAGTTCTTC. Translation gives CASSIGAGGPYEQFF.

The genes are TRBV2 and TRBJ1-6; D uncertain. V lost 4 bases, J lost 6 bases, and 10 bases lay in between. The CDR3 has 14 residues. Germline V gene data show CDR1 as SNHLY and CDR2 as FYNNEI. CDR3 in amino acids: CASSVEGFNSPLHF. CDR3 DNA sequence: TGTGCCAGCAGTGTCGAGGGTTTTAATTCACCCCTCCACTTT.

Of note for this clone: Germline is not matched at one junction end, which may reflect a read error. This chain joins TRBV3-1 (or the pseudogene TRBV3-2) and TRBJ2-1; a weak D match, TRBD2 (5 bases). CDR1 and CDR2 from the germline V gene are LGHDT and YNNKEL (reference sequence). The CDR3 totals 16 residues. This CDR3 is CACSQDLTSSYNEQFF. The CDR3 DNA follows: TGTGCCTGCAGCCAAGATCTAACTAGCTCCTACAATGAGCAGTTCTTC.

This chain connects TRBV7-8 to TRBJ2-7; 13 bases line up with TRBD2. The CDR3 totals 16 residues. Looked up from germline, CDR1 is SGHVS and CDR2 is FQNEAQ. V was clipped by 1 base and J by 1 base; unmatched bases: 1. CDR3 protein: CASSLVGLAGSYEQYF. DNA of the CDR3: TGTGCCAGCAGCTTAGTGGGACTAGCGGGGTCCTACGAGCAGTACTTC. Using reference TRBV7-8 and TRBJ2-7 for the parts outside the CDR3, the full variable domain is GAGVSQSPRYKVAKRGQDVALRCDPISGHVSLFWYQQALGQGPEFLTYFQNEAQLDKSGLPSDRFFAERPEGSVSTLKIQRTQQEDSAVYLCASSLVGLAGSYEQYFGPGTRLTVT.

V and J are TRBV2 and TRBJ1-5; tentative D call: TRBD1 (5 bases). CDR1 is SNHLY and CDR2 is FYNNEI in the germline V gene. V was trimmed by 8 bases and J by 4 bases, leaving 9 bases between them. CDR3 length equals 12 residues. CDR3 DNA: TGTGCCAGCCACTCAGGGAATCAGCCCCAGCATTTT. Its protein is CASHSGNQPQHF. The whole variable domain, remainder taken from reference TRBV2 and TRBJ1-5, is EPEVTQTPSHQVTQMGQEVILRCVPISNHLYFYWYRQILGQKVEFLVSFYNNEISEKSEIFDDQFSVERPDGSNFTLKIRSTKLEDSAMYFCASHSGNQPQHFGDGTRLSIL.

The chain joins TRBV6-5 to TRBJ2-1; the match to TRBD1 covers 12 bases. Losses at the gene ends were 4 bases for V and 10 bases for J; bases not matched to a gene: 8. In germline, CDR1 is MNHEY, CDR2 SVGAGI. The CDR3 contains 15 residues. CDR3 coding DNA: TGTGCCAGCAGTTCACCGGGACAGGGGGCCGAAGAGCAGTTCTTC. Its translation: CASSSPGQGAEEQFF.

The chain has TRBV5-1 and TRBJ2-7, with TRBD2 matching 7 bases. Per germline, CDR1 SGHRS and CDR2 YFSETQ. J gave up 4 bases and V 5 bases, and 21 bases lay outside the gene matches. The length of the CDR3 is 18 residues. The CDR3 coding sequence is TGCGCCAGCAGACACACCGGGACCGCCATGGGGGGGAGGTACGAGCAGTACTTC. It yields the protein CASRHTGTAMGGRYEQYF.

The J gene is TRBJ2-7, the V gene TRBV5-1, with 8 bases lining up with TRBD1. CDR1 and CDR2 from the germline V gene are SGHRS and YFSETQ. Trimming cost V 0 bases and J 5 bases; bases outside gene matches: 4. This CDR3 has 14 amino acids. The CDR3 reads CASSLDPTGDEQYF. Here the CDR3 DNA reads TGCGCCAGCAGCTTGGACCCGACAGGGGACGAGCAGTACTTC.

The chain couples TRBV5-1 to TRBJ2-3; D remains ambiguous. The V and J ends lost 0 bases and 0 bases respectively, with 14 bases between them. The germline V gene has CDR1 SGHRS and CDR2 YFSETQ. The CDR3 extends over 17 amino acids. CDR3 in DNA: TGCGCCAGCAGCTTGGGTGCAGGTCTTTCTAGCACAGATACGCAGTATTTT. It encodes CASSLGAGLSSTDTQYF.

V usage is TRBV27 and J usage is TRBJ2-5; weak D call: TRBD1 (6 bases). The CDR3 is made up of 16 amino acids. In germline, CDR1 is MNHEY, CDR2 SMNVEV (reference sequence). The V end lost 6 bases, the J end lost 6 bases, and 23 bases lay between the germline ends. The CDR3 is CASSLFSRMRGKTQYF. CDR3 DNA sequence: TGTGCCAGCAGCCTTTTCTCCCGCATGAGGGGGAAGACCCAGTACTTC.

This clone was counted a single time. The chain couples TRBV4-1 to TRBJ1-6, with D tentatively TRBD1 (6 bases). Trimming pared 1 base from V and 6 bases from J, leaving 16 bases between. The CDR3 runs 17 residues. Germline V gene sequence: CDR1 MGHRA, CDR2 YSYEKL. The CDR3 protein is CASSQGLRGASNSPLHF. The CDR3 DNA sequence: TGCGCCAGCAGCCAAGGTCTACGGGGGGCGAGTAATTCACCCCTCCACTTT.

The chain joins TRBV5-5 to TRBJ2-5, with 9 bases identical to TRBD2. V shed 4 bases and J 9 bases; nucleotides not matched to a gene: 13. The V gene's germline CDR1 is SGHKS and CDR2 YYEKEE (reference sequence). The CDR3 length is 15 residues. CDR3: CASSPSSGVLVSQYF. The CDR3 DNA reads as TGTGCCAGCAGCCCTTCTAGCGGGGTACTCGTGTCCCAGTACTTC.

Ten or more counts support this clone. DNA of the CDR3: TGTGCCAGCAGCCAAGATCCGGGGGAGCTGTTTTTT. Protein: CASSQDPGELFF. V gene TRBV3-1 (or the pseudogene TRBV3-2) combines with J gene TRBJ2-2; D gene unclear. V shed 0 bases and J shed 8 bases, with 4 bases lying between them. The germline CDR1 and CDR2 sequences are LGHDT and YNNKEL (reference sequence). This CDR3 spans 12 amino acids.

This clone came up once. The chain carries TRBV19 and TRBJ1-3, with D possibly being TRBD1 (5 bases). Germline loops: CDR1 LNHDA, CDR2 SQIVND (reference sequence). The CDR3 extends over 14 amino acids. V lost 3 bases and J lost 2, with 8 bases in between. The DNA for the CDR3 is TGTGCCAGTAGTATTCAGGGCGCTGGAAACACCATATATTTT. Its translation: CASSIQGAGNTIYF.

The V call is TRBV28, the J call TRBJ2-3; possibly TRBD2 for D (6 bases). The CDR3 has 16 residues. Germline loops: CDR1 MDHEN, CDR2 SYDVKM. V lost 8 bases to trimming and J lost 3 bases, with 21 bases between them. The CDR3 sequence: CASVGGGPLRTDTQYF. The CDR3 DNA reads TGTGCCAGCGTCGGGGGTGGGCCCCTGAGGACAGATACGCAGTATTTT.

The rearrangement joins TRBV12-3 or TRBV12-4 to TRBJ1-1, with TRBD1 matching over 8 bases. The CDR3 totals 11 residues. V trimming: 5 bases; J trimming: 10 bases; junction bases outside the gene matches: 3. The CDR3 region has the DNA TGTGCCAGCAGTCAAGGACAGGGAGCTTTCTTT. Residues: CASSQGQGAFF.

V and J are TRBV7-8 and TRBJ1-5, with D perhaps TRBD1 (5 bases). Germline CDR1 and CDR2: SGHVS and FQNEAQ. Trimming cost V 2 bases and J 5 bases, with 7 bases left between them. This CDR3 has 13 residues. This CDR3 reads CASSLQGDQPQHF. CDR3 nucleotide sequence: TGTGCCAGCAGCTTACAGGGCGATCAGCCCCAGCATTTT.

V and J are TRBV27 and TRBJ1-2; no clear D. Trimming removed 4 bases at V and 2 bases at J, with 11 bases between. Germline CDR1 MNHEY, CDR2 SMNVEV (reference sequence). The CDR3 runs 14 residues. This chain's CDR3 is CASSSGLVNYGYTF. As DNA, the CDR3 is TGTGCCAGCAGTTCCGGACTGGTAAACTATGGCTACACCTTC.

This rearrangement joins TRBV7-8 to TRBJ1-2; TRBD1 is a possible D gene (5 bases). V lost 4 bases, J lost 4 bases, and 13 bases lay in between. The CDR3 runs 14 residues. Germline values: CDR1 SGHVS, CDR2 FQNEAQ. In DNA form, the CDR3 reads TGTGCCAGCAGCTCATCCAGGGTGTCCTATGGCTACACCTTC. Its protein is CASSSSRVSYGYTF.